Detailed here is one T cell receptor beta chain. This entry is derived from a study of blood T cell repertoires in COVID-19. Overall study: Specimens from acute and convalescent COVID-19 originated in the United States, Italy and Spain. From T cells, B-cell-depleted T cells, or PBMCs came the material, which was cDNA or gDNA.

Original handling: Amplification of reference gene primers provided the estimated nucleated cell counts. Here immunoSEQ multiplex PCR was the method, and the copy in TCRdb shows in-frame clones only, minus some. That table furnishes V, J and clone size, whereas the DNA furnished D and trimming. Of about 220,000 clones listed, around four fifths are singletons. The V gene end was trimmed by 5 bases and the J gene end by 7 bases; junction bases not matched to a gene: 12. The CDR3 has 16 amino acids. From germline, CDR1 is SGHTA and CDR2 FQGNSA. The V gene is TRBV7-2, the J gene TRBJ2-1, with TRBD1 matching 9 bases. The sequence derives from a man in his thirties or forties with active or convalescent COVID-19. The sample consisted of peripheral blood. This chain's CDR3 is CASSPRRDRAQNEQFF. The CDR3 region has the DNA TGTGCCAGCAGCCCCCGTCGGGACAGGGCACAAAATGAGCAGTTCTTC.